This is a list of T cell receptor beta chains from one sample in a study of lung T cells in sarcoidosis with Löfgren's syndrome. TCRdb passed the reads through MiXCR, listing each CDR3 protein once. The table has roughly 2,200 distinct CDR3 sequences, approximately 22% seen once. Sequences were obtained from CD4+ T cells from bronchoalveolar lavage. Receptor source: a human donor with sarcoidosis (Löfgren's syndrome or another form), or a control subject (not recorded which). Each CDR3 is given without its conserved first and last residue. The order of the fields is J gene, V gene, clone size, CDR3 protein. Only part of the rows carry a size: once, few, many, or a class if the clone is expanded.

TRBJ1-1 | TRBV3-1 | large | ASSPLPSSTEAF
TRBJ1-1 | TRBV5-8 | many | ASSLFQGFNTEAF
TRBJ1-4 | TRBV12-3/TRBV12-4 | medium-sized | ASSDRGAINEKLF
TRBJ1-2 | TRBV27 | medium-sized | ASSVSGHPYYGYT
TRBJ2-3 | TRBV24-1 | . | ATRSASGRADMQY
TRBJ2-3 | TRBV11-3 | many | ASSSASKAGGYTQY
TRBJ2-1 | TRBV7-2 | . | ASSSRGREQF
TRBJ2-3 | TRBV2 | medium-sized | ATGGGATDTQY
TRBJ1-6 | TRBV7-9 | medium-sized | ASSSTGVTYNSPLH
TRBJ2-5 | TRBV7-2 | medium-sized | ASSFRGGGARETQY
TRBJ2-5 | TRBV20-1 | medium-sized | SARQGGGQETQY
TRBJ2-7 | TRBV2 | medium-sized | ASKKGGTGMYEQY
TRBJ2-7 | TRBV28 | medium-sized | ASSNSWGYEQY
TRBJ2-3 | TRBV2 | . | ASRREPFTDTRY
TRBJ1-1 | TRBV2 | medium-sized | ASSSQGAKAEAF
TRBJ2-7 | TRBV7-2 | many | ASSLLGVGAASYEQY
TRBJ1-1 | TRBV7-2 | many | ASNRQMNTEAF
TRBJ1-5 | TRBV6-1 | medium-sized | ASSEGIHSTNQPQH
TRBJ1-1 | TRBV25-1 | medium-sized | ASSHSGTGRGITEAF
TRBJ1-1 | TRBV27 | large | ASSFQGRTEAF
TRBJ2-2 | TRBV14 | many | ASSFITGTNTGELF
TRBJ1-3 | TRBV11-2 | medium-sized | ASREQFSGNTIY
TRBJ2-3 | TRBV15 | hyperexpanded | ATRGARGTDTQY
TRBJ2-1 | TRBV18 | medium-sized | ASSPGSAGEQF
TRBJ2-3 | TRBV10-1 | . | ASPRQPSTDTQY
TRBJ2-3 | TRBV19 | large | ASSRADTQY
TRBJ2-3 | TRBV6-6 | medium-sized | ASSYRGLVPDTQY
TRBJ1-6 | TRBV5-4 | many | ASSLDRFNSPLH
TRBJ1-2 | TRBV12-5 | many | ASGLVEGPGYT
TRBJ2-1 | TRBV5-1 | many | ASSDPGQGNNEQF
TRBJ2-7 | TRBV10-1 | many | ASSNSGYEQY
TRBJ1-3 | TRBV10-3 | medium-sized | AIRKPTGSRAGNTIY
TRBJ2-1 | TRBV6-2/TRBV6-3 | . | ASSYSYGLSRGLNEQF
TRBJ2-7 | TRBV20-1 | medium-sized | SARDLRGSSYEQY
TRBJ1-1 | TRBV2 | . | VSSFTGRSEAS
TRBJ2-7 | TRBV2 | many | ASSEPSIRYGQPYEQY
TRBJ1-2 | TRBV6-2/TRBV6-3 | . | ASSSQRDEDLYGYT
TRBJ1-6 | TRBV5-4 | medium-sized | ASSLDRGITQPLH
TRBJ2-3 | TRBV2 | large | ASSEQGGRADTQY
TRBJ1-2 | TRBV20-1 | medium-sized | SAVAVAGGYGYT
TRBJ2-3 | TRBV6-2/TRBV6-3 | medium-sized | ASSLAGGSDTQY
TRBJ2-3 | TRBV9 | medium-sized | ASSVGTSGSTDTQY
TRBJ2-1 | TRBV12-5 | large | ASGLTGYDEQF
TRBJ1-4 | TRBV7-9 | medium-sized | ASSATDATNEKLF
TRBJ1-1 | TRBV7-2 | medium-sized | ASSITAMNTEAF
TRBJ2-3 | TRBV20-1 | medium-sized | SVTGLAGGGPDTQY
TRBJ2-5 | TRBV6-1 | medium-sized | ASRGSWPGRETQY
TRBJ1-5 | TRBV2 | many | ASSEGQRVPQH
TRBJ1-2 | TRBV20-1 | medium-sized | SAPGNYGYT
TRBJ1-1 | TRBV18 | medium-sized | ASSRTLAMNTEAF
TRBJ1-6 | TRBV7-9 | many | ASSSPGTRTSPLH
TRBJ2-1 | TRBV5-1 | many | ATQRGTDNEQF